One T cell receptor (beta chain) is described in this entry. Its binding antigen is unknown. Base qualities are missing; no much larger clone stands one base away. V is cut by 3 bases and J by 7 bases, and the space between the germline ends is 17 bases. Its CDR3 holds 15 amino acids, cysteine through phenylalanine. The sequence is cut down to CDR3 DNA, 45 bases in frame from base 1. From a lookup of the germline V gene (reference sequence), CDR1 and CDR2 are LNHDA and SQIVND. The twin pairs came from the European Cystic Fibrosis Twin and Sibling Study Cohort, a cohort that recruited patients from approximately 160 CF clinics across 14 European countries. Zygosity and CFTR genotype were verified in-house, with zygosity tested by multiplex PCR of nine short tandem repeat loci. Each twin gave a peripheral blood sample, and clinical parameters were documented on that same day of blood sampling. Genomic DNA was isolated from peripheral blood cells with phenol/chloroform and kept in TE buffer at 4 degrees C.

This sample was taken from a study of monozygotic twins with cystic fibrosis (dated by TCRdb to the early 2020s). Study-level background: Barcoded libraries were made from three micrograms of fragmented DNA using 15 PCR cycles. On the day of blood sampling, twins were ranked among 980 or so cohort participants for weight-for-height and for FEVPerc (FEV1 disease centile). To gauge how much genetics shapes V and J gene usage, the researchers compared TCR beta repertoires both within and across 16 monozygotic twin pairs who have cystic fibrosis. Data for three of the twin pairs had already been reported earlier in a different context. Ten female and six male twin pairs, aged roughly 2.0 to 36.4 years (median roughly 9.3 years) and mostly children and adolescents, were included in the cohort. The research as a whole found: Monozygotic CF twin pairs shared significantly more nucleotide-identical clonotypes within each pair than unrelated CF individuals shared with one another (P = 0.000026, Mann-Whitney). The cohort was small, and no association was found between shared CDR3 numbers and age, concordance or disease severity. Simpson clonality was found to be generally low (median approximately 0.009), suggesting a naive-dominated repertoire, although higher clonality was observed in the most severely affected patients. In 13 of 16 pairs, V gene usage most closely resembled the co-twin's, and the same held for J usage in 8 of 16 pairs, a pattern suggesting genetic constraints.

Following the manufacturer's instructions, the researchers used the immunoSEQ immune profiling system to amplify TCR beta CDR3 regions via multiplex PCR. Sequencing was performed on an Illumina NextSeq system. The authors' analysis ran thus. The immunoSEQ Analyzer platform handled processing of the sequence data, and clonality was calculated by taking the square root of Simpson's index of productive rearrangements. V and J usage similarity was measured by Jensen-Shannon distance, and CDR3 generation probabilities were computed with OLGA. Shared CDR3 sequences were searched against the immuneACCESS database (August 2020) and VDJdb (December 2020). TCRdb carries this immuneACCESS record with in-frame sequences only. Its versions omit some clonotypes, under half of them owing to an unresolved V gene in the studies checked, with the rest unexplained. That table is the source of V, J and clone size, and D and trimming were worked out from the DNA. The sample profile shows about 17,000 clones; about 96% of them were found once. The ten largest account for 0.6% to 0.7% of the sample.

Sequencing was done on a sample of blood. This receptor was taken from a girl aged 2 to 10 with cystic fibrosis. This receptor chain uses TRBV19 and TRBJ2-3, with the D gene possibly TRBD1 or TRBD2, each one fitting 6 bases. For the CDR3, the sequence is CASSIGWGAINTQYF. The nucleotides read TGTGCCAGTAGTATTGGGTGGGGGGCCATAAATACGCAGTATTTT.